This T cell receptor (beta chain) was sequenced in a study of cytomegalovirus exposure and HLA in healthy donors. Study findings and constraints: Investigators reported 150 to 200 TCR beta chains as tied to cytomegalovirus.

A note on this clone: Its cognate antigen is unknown.

Primers: 60 Vbeta forward and 13 Jbeta reverse. The method was immunoSEQ multiplex PCR; TCRdb's version includes in-frame clones alone and lacks a portion of them. Among about 160,000 clones, 68% were seen once, and the ten largest hold less than 1.5%. This CDR3 spans 13 amino acids. V was clipped by 7 bases and J by 0 bases, with 8 bases between them. Germline V gives CDR1 SNHLY, CDR2 FYNNEI. The sequence was obtained from a man aged 50 or older in good health and CMV-seronegative. The chain recombines TRBV2 with TRBJ2-3; perhaps TRBD1 as D (6 bases). The sequencing input was PBMCs. CDR3 DNA: TGTGCCAGCAAGGGGGAGAGCACAGATACGCAGTATTTT. Translating gives CASKGESTDTQYF. Together with reference TRBV2 and TRBJ2-3, the CDR3 gives the full variable domain: EPEVTQTPSHQVTQMGQEVILRCVPISNHLYFYWYRQILGQKVEFLVSFYNNEISEKSEIFDDQFSVERPDGSNFTLKIRSTKLEDSAMYFCASKGESTDTQYFGPGTRLTVL.